The entry that follows covers one T cell receptor (beta chain) sequence. As yet, its antigen is unknown. Within the library, unique molecular identifiers were attached to each individual cDNA molecule. One entry per CDR3 protein, called by TCRdb with MiXCR from the RACE reads. In the table there are 85,000 to 100,000 distinct CDR3 sequences, 27% of which are singletons. Time point given: patch test 3, about 24 weeks after DPC sensitization. The treatment is: therapeutic diphenylcyclopropenone sensitization with weekly scalp DPC. This entry belongs to a study of human T cells and chemical hapten exposure. The germline gives CDR1 KGHSH, CDR2 LQKENI. Trimming left V 3 bases short and J 0 bases short, with 14 bases between. The CDR3 is 17 residues long. Findings and caveats of the study: The count of PT1 expanded TCRs correlated positively with patch test score.

The chain recombines TRBV18 with TRBJ1-4; D ambiguous. The sequence came from a man aged 40-50 years with alopecia areata. Some clones in this sample may be carry-over from other donors' samples. The sample consisted of whole blood, taken in connection with sensitization to the hapten diphenylcyclopropenone (DPC). The CDR3 region is CASSPYVGTATNEKLFF. CDR3 coding DNA: TGTGCCAGCTCACCGTACGTCGGAACAGCAACTAATGAAAAACTGTTTTTT.